The next 18 T cell receptor beta chains were all read from a single sample in a study of T cell changes during pregnancy in multiple sclerosis. The method was immunoSEQ multiplex PCR; TCRdb's version includes in-frame clones alone and lacks a portion of them. The data contain 40,000 to 60,000 clones, about 91% of them singletons. Sample: CD8+ T cells from peripheral blood mononuclear cells, taken in the second trimester of pregnancy. Source of these receptors: a female donor with multiple sclerosis, enrolled in a pregnancy study.

V is TRBV4-2 and J is TRBJ2-1; TRBD2 matches 10 bases. J gave up 5 bases and V 1 base, and 11 bases lay outside the gene matches. This CDR3 spans 18 amino acids. The V gene's germline CDR1 is LGHNA and CDR2 YNFKEQ. The CDR3 protein is CASSQVPGAGGLNNEQFF. CDR3 nucleotide sequence: TGTGCCAGCAGCCAAGTCCCTGGAGCGGGGGGGCTTAACAATGAGCAGTTCTTC.

Here the CDR3 reads CATWGQGGTEAFF. CDR3 bases: TGTGCCACTTGGGGGCAGGGGGGCACTGAAGCTTTCTTT. The rearrangement uses TRBV6-1 and TRBJ1-1; 7 bases are shared with TRBD1. Germline loops: CDR1 MNHNS, CDR2 SASEGT. Germline trimming cut 10 bases from V and 4 bases from J; bases unmatched to any gene: 9. The CDR3 spans 13 residues.

This clone was seen repeatedly, ten times or more. The chain employs TRBV29-1 and TRBJ2-7, with 11 bases matching TRBD1. The ends lost 6 bases at V and 3 bases at J; junction bases unmatched: 4. There are 13 residues in the CDR3. Germline loops: CDR1 SQVTM, CDR2 ANQGSEA. The DNA for the CDR3 is TGCAGCGTGTGGGGGACAGGGGGCTACGAGCAGTACTTC. Its protein product is CSVWGTGGYEQYF.

The chain has TRBV19 and TRBJ2-2, with 10 positions matching TRBD1. The length of the CDR3 is 16 residues. Germline trimming cut 4 bases from V and 0 bases from J; bases unmatched to any gene: 2. Germline assignment: CDR1 LNHDA and CDR2 SQIVND (reference sequence). CDR3 protein: CASSRDRGANTGELFF. CDR3 sequence (DNA): TGTGCCAGTAGTAGGGACAGGGGCGCGAACACCGGGGAGCTGTTTTTT.

The rearrangement joins TRBV11-2 to TRBJ1-2; 8 nucleotides align to TRBD1. CDR3 size: 13 residues. V lost 1 base, J lost 8 bases, and 3 bases stayed unmatched. Germline lookup yields CDR1 SGHAT and CDR2 FQNNGV. CDR3 nucleotide sequence: TGTGCCAGCAGCTTAGGGACAGGGCACGGCTACACCTTC. As protein: CASSLGTGHGYTF.

This rearrangement joins TRBV7-2 to TRBJ2-3; 11 bases match TRBD2. CDR1 and CDR2 (germline): SGHTA, FQGNSA. Germline trimming cut 5 bases from V and 2 bases from J; bases unmatched to any gene: 3. The CDR3 covers 15 residues. The CDR3: CASSHSGGVTDTQYF. The CDR3 nucleotides read TGTGCCAGCAGCCATAGCGGGGGGGTCACAGATACGCAGTATTTT.

The rearrangement links TRBV7-9 to TRBJ2-2, with a tentative D call TRBD2 (7 bases). Between the trimmed V and J ends, which lost 5 bases and 0 bases, there was a span of 19 bases. The germline V gene has CDR1 SEHNR and CDR2 FQNEAQ (reference sequence). CDR3 length: 18 residues. The CDR3 DNA follows: TGTGCCAGCAGCCGCTTGGGCGGGGGACAAACGAACACCGGGGAGCTGTTTTTT. Translation: CASSRLGGGQTNTGELFF. Drawing the rest from reference TRBV7-9 and TRBJ2-2, the complete variable domain is DTGVSQNPRHKITKRGQNVTFRCDPISEHNRLYWYRQTLGQGPEFLTYFQNEAQLEKSRLLSDRFSAERPKGSFSTLEIQRTEQGDSAMYLCASSRLGGGQTNTGELFFGEGSRLTVL.

The J gene is TRBJ2-7, the V gene TRBV7-4; 11 nucleotides match TRBD1. Unmatched junction bases numbered 4, after V lost 4 bases and J lost 5 bases. Germline V gene data show CDR1 as SGHVT and CDR2 as SQSDAQ. This CDR3 is built from 14 residues. CDR3 loop: CASSSAGQGDEQYF. The CDR3 DNA reads TGTGCCAGCAGCTCTGCGGGACAGGGGGACGAGCAGTACTTC.

Judged by abundance, this clone is medium-sized. The CDR3 region is CASSPGRGFDYGYTF. The CDR3 DNA follows: TGTGCCAGCAGCCCCGGACGGGGATTCGATTATGGCTACACCTTC. The chain is built from TRBV6-7 and TRBJ1-2; D remains ambiguous. TRBV6-7 is assigned to the ORF class and has an uncertain function. The CDR3 is 15 amino acids. Deletions cut 6 bases from V and 5 bases from J, with 19 bases between.

The rearrangement uses TRBV27 and TRBJ2-7; 8 positions agree with TRBD1. CDR3 size: 13 residues. CDR1 MNHEY and CDR2 SMNVEV come from the germline V gene (reference sequence). After removal of 3 bases from V and 3 bases from J, the junction contained 1 base not matched to a gene. CDR3 sequence (DNA): TGTGCCAGCAGTTTCGGACAGGGCTACGAGCAGTACTTC. Its translation: CASSFGQGYEQYF.

The genes are TRBV12-5 and TRBJ2-4; D gene unclear. This CDR3 spans 13 amino acids. Trimming left V 8 bases short and J 0 bases short, with 8 bases between. Looked up from germline, CDR1 is LGHNT and CDR2 is FRNRAP. CDR3 in amino acids: CASSSEAKNIQYF. Here the CDR3 DNA reads TGTGCTAGTAGCAGCGAAGCCAAAAACATTCAGTACTTC.

The chain is built from TRBV9 and TRBJ1-2, with a possible D match to TRBD1 (5 bases). V was shortened by 2 bases and J by 4 bases, with 9 bases between the two germline ends. Germline V gives CDR1 SGDLS, CDR2 YYNGEE. The CDR3 is 13 residues long. Here the CDR3 DNA reads TGTGCCAGCAGCGTCCAGGGTTCCTATGGCTACACCTTC. It specifies CASSVQGSYGYTF.

The chain uses TRBV9 and TRBJ1-3, with D perhaps matching TRBD1 (6 bases). V gave up 5 bases and J gave up 4 bases, with 13 bases separating them. Per the germline V gene, CDR1 is SGDLS and CDR2 is YYNGEE. CDR3 length: 14 residues. DNA of the CDR3: TGTGCCAGCAGGTCAGGGGTAAACGGAAACACCATATATTTT. As protein: CASRSGVNGNTIYF.

This chain links TRBV10-1 with TRBJ2-3; TRBD1 aligns across 7 bases. CDR1 is WNHNN and CDR2 is SYGVQD in the germline V gene (reference sequence). The trim removed 6 bases at V and 6 bases at J, leaving 18 bases unmatched. This CDR3 has 17 amino acids. DNA of the CDR3: TGCGCCAGCAGCGAGGGATCAGGGGGAACCCCGGGGGATACGCAGTATTTT. Protein sequence: CASSEGSGGTPGDTQYF.

The V call is TRBV6-5, the J call TRBJ1-1; D gene uncertain. The CDR3 is made up of 13 amino acids. The V gene's germline CDR1 is MNHEY and CDR2 SVGAGI. Deletions cut 8 bases from V and 0 bases from J, with 10 bases between. The DNA of the CDR3 is TGTGCCAGCCGGGATGGGTTGAACACTGAAGCTTTCTTT. Encoded protein: CASRDGLNTEAFF.

The V gene is TRBV4-1, the J gene TRBJ1-2; no definite D call. Germline lookup yields CDR1 MGHRA and CDR2 YSYEKL. The CDR3 runs to 15 residues. V was cut by 0 bases and J by 3 bases, with 11 bases left in between. CDR3 loop: CASSQDLRVDYGYTF. The CDR3 DNA sequence: TGCGCCAGCAGCCAAGATCTGAGGGTGGACTATGGCTACACCTTC.

This chain uses TRBV4-2 with TRBJ1-1; no clear D gene. Trimming took 1 base from V and 8 from J, leaving 11 bases between them. Germline V gene sequence: CDR1 LGHNA, CDR2 YNFKEQ. The CDR3 extends over 13 amino acids. The CDR3 protein is CASSQVAGVEAFF. The CDR3 bases are TGTGCCAGCAGCCAAGTGGCCGGAGTCGAAGCTTTCTTT.

The chain combines TRBV7-2 with TRBJ1-2, with 9 bases identical to TRBD1. The V gene end was trimmed by 5 bases and the J gene end by 4 bases; junction bases not matched to a gene: 20. CDR3 size: 19 residues. Germline values: CDR1 SGHTA, CDR2 FQGNSA. CDR3 in amino acids: CASSPYRDREPLLSYGYTF. Here the CDR3 DNA reads TGTGCCAGCAGCCCATACCGGGACAGGGAGCCCCTGCTAAGCTATGGCTACACCTTC.